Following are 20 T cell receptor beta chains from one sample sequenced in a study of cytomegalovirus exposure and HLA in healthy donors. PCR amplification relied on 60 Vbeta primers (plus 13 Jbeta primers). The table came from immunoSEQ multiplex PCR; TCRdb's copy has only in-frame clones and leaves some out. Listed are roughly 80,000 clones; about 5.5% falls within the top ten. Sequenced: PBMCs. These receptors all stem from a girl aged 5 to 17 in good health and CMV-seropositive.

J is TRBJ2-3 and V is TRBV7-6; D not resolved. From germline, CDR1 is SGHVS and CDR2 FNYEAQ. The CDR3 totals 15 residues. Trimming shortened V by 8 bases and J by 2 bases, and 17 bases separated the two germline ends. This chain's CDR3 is CASPPRSPSTDTQYF. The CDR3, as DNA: TGTGCCAGCCCCCCGCGAAGCCCATCCACAGATACGCAGTATTTT.

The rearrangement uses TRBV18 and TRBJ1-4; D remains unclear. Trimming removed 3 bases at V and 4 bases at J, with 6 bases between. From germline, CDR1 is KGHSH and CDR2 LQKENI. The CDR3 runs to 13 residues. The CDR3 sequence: CASSPLDNEKLFF. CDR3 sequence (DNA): TGTGCCAGCTCACCGCTAGATAATGAAAAACTGTTTTTT.

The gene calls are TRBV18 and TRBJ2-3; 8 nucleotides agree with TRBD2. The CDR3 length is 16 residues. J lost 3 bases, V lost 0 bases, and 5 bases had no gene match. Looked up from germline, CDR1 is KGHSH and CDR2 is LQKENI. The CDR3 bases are TGTGCCAGCTCACCACCGACGGGGGGGCCGACAGATACGCAGTATTTT. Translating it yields CASSPPTGGPTDTQYF.

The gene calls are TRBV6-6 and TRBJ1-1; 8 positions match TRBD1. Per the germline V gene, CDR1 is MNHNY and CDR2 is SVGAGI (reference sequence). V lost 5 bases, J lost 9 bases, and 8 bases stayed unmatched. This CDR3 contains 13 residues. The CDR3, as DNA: TGTGCCAGCAGTCCCGATCGGACAGGGAAAGCTTTCTTT. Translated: CASSPDRTGKAFF.

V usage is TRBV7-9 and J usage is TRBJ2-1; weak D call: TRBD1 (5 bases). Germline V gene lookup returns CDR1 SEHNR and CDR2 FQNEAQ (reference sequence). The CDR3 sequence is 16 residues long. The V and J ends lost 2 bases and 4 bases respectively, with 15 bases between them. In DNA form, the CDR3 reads TGTGCCAGCAGCTTATCTGGGGCCCCCGGGTACAATGAGCAGTTCTTC. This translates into CASSLSGAPGYNEQFF.

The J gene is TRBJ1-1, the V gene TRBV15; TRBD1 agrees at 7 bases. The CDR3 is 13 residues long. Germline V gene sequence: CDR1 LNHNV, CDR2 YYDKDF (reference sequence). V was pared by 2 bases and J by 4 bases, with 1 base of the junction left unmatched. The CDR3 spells CATSRTGVTEAFF. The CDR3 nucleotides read TGTGCCACCAGCAGAACAGGGGTCACTGAAGCTTTCTTT.

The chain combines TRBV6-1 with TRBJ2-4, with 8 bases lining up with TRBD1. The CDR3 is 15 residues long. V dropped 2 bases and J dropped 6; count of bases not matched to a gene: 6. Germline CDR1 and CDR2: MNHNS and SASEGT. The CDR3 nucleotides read TGTGCCAGCAGTGAATCGGGGACAGGTATAAACATTCAGTACTTC. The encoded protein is CASSESGTGINIQYF.

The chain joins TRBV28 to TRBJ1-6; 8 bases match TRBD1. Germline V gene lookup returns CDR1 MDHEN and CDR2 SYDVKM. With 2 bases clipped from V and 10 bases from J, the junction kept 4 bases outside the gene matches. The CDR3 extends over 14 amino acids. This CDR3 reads CASSLNRGTSPLHF. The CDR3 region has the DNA TGTGCCAGCAGTTTAAACAGGGGGACGTCACCCCTCCACTTT.

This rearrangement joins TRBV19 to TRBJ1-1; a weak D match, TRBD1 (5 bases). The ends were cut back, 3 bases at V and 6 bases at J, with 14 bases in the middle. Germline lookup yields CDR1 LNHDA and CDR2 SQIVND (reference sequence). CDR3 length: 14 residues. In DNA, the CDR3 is TGTGCCAGTAGTATCGGGGGTTTGGGTGCTGAAGCTTTCTTT. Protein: CASSIGGLGAEAFF.

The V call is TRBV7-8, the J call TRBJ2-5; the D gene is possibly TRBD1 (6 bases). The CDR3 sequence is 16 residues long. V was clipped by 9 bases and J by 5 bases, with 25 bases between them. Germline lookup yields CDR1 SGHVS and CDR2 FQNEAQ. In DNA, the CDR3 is TGTGCCAGTAAAAAAATAACCGGGACACCCGGGGAGACCCAGTACTTC. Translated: CASKKITGTPGETQYF.

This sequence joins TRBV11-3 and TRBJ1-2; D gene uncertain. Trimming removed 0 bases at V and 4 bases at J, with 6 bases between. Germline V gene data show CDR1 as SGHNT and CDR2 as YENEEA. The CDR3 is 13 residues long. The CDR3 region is CASSLDRGYGYTF. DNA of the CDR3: TGTGCCAGCAGCTTAGATCGGGGCTATGGCTACACCTTC. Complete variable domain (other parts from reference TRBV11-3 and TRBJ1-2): EAGVVQSPRYKIIEKKQPVAFWCNPISGHNTLYWYLQNLGQGPELLIRYENEEAVDDSQLPKDRFSAERLKGVDSTLKIQPAELGDSAVYLCASSLDRGYGYTFGSGTRLTVV.

DNA for the CDR3: TGTGCCAGCAGCGTCCAGTCCACTTTGACAGGGGATGGCTACACCTTC. This codes for CASSVQSTLTGDGYTF. The V call is TRBV9, the J call TRBJ1-2; the match to TRBD1 covers 8 bases. The CDR3 runs to 16 residues. The V gene's germline CDR1 is SGDLS and CDR2 YYNGEE. V lost 2 bases to trimming and J lost 6 bases; unmatched junction nucleotides: 12.

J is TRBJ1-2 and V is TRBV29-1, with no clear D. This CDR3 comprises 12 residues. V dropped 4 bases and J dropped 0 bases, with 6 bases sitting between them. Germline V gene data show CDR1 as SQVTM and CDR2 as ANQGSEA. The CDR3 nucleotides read TGCAGCGTTGTTCAGGCTAACTATGGCTACACCTTC. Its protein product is CSVVQANYGYTF. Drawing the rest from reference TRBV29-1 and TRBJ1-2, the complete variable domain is SAVISQKPSRDICQRGTSLTIQCQVDSQVTMMFWYRQQPGQSLTLIATANQGSEATYESGFVIDKFPISRPNLTFSTLTVSNMSPEDSSIYLCSVVQANYGYTFGSGTRLTVV.

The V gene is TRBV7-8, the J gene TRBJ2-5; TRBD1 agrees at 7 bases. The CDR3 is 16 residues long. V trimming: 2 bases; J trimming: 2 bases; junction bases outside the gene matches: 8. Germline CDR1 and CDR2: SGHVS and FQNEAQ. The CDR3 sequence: CASSLRTGALQETQYF. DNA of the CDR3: TGTGCCAGCAGCTTAAGGACAGGAGCTTTACAAGAGACCCAGTACTTC.

The CDR3 DNA follows: TGTGCTAGTGGTTTGGCCAGGAACCGTATGAACACTGAAGCTTTCTTT. It yields the protein CASGLARNRMNTEAFF. V is TRBV12-5 and J is TRBJ1-1; no reliable D call. V shed 1 base and J shed 0 bases, with 12 bases lying between them. Germline lookup yields CDR1 LGHNT and CDR2 FRNRAP. There are 16 residues in the CDR3.

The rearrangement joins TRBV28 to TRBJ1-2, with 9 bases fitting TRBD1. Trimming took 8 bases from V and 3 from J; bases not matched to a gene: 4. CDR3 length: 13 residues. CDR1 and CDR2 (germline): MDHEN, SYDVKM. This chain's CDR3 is CASLGQGDYGYTF. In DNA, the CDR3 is TGTGCCAGCCTGGGACAGGGAGACTATGGCTACACCTTC.

CDR3 in amino acids: CASSPNTIRKGYTF. CDR3 in DNA: TGTGCCAGCAGCCCCAACACGATCAGAAAGGGCTACACCTTC. The chain has TRBV11-2 and TRBJ1-2; D ambiguous. CDR1 SGHAT and CDR2 FQNNGV come from the germline V gene. Trimming pared 5 bases from V and 8 bases from J, leaving 18 bases between. The CDR3 totals 14 residues.

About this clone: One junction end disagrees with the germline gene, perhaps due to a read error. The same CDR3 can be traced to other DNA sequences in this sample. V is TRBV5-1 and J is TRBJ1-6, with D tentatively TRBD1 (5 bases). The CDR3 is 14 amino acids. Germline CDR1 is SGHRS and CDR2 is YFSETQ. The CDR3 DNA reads TGCGCCAGCAGCCCTGACAGATATAATTCACCCCTACACTTT. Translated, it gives CASSPDRYNSPLHF.

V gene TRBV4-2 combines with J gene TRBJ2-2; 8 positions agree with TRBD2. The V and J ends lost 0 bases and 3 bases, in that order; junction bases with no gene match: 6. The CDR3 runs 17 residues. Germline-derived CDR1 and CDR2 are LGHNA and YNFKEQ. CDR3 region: CASSQEDGRADTGELFF. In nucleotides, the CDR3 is TGTGCCAGCAGCCAAGAGGACGGGAGGGCGGACACCGGGGAGCTGTTTTTT.

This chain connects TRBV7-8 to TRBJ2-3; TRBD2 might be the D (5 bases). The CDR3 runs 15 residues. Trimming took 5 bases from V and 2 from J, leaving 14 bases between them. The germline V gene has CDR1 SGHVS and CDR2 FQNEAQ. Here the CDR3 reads CASSPSGANTDTQYF. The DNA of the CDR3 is TGTGCCAGCAGCCCGAGCGGAGCCAACACAGATACGCAGTATTTT.